The T cell receptor (beta chain) under discussion was sequenced for a study of T-cell memory formation after mild COVID-19. This clonotype was detected a few times. TCRdb called the 5' RACE reads again in MiXCR, with one record for every CDR3 protein. The data show about 560,000 distinct CDR3 sequences, with approximately 15% seen just once and about 7.5% held by the top ten. This sequence was found in an adult woman who had mild COVID-19 (a few samples of this study predate the infection). Cell type and time point are not known. Material for sequencing was PBMCs or a T cell subset sorted from them (not recorded which).

As DNA, the CDR3 is TGTGCCAGCTCACCTACACAAAAAAACATTCAGTACTTC. Translating gives CASSPTQKNIQYF. The genes are TRBV18 and TRBJ2-4; D not certain. The CDR3 consists of 13 residues. The ends were cut back, 3 bases at V and 4 bases at J, with 7 bases in the middle. Per germline, CDR1 KGHSH and CDR2 LQKENI.